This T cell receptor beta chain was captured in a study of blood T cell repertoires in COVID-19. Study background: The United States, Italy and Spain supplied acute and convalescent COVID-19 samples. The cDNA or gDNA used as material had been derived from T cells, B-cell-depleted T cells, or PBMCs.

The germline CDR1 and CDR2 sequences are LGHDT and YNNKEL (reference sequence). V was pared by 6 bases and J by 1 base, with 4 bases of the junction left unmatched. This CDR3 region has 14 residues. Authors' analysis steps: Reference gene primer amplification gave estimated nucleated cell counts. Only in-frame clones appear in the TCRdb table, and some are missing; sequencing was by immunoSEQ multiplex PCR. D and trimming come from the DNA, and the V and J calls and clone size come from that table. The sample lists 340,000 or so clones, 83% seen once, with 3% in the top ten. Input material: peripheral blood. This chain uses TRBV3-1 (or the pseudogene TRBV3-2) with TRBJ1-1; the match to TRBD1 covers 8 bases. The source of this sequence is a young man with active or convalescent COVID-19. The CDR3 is CASSWGQANTEAFF. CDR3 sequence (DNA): TGTGCCAGCAGTTGGGGACAGGCGAACACTGAAGCTTTCTTT.